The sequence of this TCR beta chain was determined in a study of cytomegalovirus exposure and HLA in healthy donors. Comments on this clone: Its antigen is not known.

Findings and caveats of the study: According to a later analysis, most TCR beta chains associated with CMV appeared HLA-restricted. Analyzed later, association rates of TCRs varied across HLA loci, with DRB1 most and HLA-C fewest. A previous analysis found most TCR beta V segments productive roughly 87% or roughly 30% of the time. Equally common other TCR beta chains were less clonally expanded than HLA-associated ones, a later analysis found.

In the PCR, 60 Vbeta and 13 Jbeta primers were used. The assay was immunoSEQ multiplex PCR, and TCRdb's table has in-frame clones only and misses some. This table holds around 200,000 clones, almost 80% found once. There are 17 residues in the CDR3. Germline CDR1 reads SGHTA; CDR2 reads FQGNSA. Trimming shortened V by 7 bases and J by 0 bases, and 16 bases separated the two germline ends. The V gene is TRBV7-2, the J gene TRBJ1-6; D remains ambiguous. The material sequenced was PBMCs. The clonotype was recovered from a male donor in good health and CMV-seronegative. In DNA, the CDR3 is TGTGCCAGCACCCCCTACAGTCCGAGCTCCTATAATTCACCCCTCCACTTT. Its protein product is CASTPYSPSSYNSPLHF. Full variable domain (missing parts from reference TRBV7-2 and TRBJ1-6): GAGVSQSPSNKVTEKGKDVELRCDPISGHTALYWYRQSLGQGLEFLIYFQGNSAPDKSGLPSDRFSAERTGGSVSTLTIQRTQQEDSAVYLCASTPYSPSSYNSPLHFGNGTRLTVT.